This entry lists 22 T cell receptor beta chains sequenced from one sample in a study of cytomegalovirus exposure and HLA in healthy donors. The PCR had 60 Vbeta and 13 Jbeta primers. TCRdb's table, derived via immunoSEQ multiplex PCR, lists solely in-frame clones and lacks some. The sample lists roughly 100,000 clones; roughly 74% were seen once. The sequencing input was PBMCs. All receptors come from a woman aged 40 to 50 in good health and CMV-seronegative.

The chain joins TRBV5-1 to TRBJ2-1, with 11 positions matching TRBD1. The CDR3 extends over 18 amino acids. CDR1 is SGHRS and CDR2 is YFSETQ in the germline V gene. Germline trimming cut 3 bases from V and 0 bases from J; bases unmatched to any gene: 8. CDR3 residues: CASSYGTGGPSSYNEQFF. DNA of the CDR3: TGCGCCAGCAGCTACGGGACAGGGGGTCCGAGCTCCTACAATGAGCAGTTCTTC.

Comments on this clone: One end of the junction varies from germline; a read error may be responsible. The chain is built from TRBV7-9 and TRBJ1-2; TRBD1 is a possible D gene (5 bases). CDR1 is SEHNR and CDR2 is FQNEAQ in the germline V gene (reference sequence). This CDR3 is 12 amino acids long. In nucleotides, the CDR3 is TGTTCCAGCAGCTTAGAAGGGGTCGGCTACACCTTC. Amino acid sequence: CSSSLEGVGYTF. Looking up the rest from reference TRBV7-9 and TRBJ1-2 gives the full variable domain: DTGVSQNPRHKITKRGQNVTFRCDPISEHNRLYWYRQTLGQGPEFLTYFQNEAQLEKSRLLSDRFSAERPKGSFSTLEIQRTEQGDSAMYLCSSSLEGVGYTFGSGTRLTVV.

The rearrangement links TRBV28 to TRBJ1-5, with D unresolved. Per the germline V gene, CDR1 is MDHEN and CDR2 is SYDVKM. CDR3 length: 16 amino acids. V lost 2 bases to trimming and J lost 2 bases, with 13 bases between them. CDR3 DNA: TGTGCCAGCAGTTTAGGGTCAGGTTTTGGCAATCAGCCCCAGCATTTT. Encoded protein: CASSLGSGFGNQPQHF.

In nucleotides, the CDR3 is TGTGCCAGCAGCGGACAACAGGGGTGGCAAGAGACCCAGTACTTC. Its protein is CASSGQQGWQETQYF. The gene calls are TRBV9 and TRBJ2-5; 7 bases agree with TRBD1. V lost 3 bases to trimming and J lost 2 bases; unmatched junction nucleotides: 7. Germline CDR1 SGDLS, CDR2 YYNGEE. This CDR3 has 15 residues. Drawing the rest from reference TRBV9 and TRBJ2-5, the complete variable domain is DSGVTQTPKHLITATGQRVTLRCSPRSGDLSVYWYQQSLDQGLQFLIQYYNGEERAKGNILERFSAQQFPDLHSELNLSSLELGDSALYFCASSGQQGWQETQYFGPGTRLLVL.

This clone was recorded only once. The gene calls are TRBV5-4 and TRBJ2-7; TRBD1 matches at 9 bases. CDR3 length: 14 residues. V lost 0 bases and J lost 5; bases outside the gene matches: 3. CDR1 SGHNT and CDR2 YYREEE come from the germline V gene (reference sequence). CDR3 loop: CASSLDRGLDEQYF. In DNA form, the CDR3 reads TGTGCCAGCAGCTTGGACAGGGGGCTCGACGAGCAGTACTTC.

This clone was found a few times. This sequence joins TRBV5-1 and TRBJ2-1, with D tentatively TRBD1 (5 bases). V dropped 4 bases and J dropped 8 bases, with 22 bases sitting between them. The CDR3 is made up of 16 amino acids. Germline V gene data show CDR1 as SGHRS and CDR2 as YFSETQ. The CDR3 nucleotides read TGCGCCAGCAGCCCCAGTGGGGCTAGTAGTGCCTATGAGCAGTTCTTC. Encoded protein: CASSPSGASSAYEQFF.

The chain employs TRBV7-9 and TRBJ2-5; tentatively, D is TRBD2 (5 bases). The last part of the DNA fits TRBJ2-7 better; the J call may be wrong. The length of the CDR3 is 15 residues. Germline CDR1 and CDR2: SEHNR and FQNEAQ (reference sequence). CDR3 loop: CASSLGRVGPYEQYF. In DNA, the CDR3 is TGTGCCAGCAGCTTAGGGCGGGTCGGTCCCTACGAGCAGTACTTC.

The rearrangement links TRBV7-9 to TRBJ2-7; 9 bases are a match to TRBD2. J lost 4 bases, V lost 6 bases, and 7 bases had no gene match. Germline V CDR1 and CDR2: SEHNR, FQNEAQ (reference sequence). The CDR3 extends over 14 amino acids. As DNA, the CDR3 is TGTGCCAGCAGTGGGACTAGCCGAAGGTACGAGCAGTACTTC. Translation: CASSGTSRRYEQYF.

The chain joins TRBV6-1 to TRBJ2-7; tentative D call: TRBD1 (5 bases). Germline V gives CDR1 MNHNS, CDR2 SASEGT. The length of the CDR3 is 16 residues. V was clipped by 3 bases and J by 3 bases, with 18 bases between them. The CDR3 spells CASSELITGYDYEQYF. The CDR3 region has the DNA TGTGCCAGCAGTGAGCTCATCACAGGCTATGACTACGAGCAGTACTTC.

The chain uses TRBV5-1 and TRBJ2-1, with a weak D call TRBD1 (5 bases). Trimming took 1 base from V and 0 from J, leaving 14 bases between them. Germline V lookup: CDR1 SGHRS, CDR2 YFSETQ. This CDR3 region has 17 residues. This CDR3 reads CASSLWAYRSSYNEQFF. In nucleotides, the CDR3 is TGCGCCAGCAGCTTGTGGGCCTACAGGAGCTCCTACAATGAGCAGTTCTTC.

The genes are TRBV18 and TRBJ1-1; TRBD1 aligns across 7 bases. Germline CDR1 KGHSH, CDR2 LQKENI. The CDR3 loop spans 16 amino acids. V lost 3 bases and J lost 0; bases outside the gene matches: 7. The CDR3 DNA reads TGTGCCAGCTCACCGGGACAGTTGTACATGAACACTGAAGCTTTCTTT. Translation: CASSPGQLYMNTEAFF.

Concerning this clone itself: One junction end does not reproduce the germline sequence, and a read error may be involved. The rearrangement links TRBV7-7 to TRBJ2-5, with D tentatively TRBD1 (5 bases). Germline CDR1 is SSHAT and CDR2 is FNYEAQ (reference sequence). The CDR3 is 16 amino acids. CDR3 residues: CASSLGFGRAGETQYF. CDR3 sequence (DNA): TGTGCTAGCAGCTTAGGTTTTGGCAGGGCAGGGGAGACCCAGTACTTC.

J is TRBJ2-7 and V is TRBV20-1; no clear D gene. The CDR3 is made up of 11 amino acids. V lost 4 bases, J lost 0 bases, and 4 bases lay in between. CDR1 and CDR2 from the germline V gene are DFQATT and SNEGSKA (reference sequence). The CDR3 nucleotides read TGCAGTGCTACCCTCTCCTACGAGCAGTACTTC. Amino acids: CSATLSYEQYF.

Worth noting for this clone: One end of the junction varies from germline; a read error may be responsible. The rearrangement links TRBV7-9 to TRBJ2-3, with no clear D. Germline CDR1 is SEHNR and CDR2 is FQNEAQ (reference sequence). CDR3 length: 14 residues. CDR3 sequence reads: CSSSLVASTDTQYF. In DNA, the CDR3 is TGTTCCAGCAGCTTAGTCGCGAGCACAGATACGCAGTATTTT.

CDR3 protein: CASSLGTAGNQPQHF. The CDR3 DNA follows: TGTGCCAGCAGCTTAGGGACGGCGGGGAATCAGCCCCAGCATTTT. The chain uses TRBV7-8 and TRBJ1-5, with D hard to call. The CDR3 consists of 15 residues. In germline, CDR1 is SGHVS, CDR2 FQNEAQ. Trimming stripped 1 base from V and 4 bases from J, with 11 bases between.

The CDR3 region has the DNA TGTGCCAGCAGTACCCCCCGGGACATCCACTATGGCTACACCTTC. It is translated as CASSTPRDIHYGYTF. The chain carries TRBV28 and TRBJ1-2; TRBD1 might be the D (6 bases). The germline CDR1 and CDR2 sequences are MDHEN and SYDVKM. This CDR3 is built from 15 residues. The V and J ends lost 5 bases and 3 bases respectively, with 16 bases between them.

This clone was seen a handful of times. This chain connects TRBV20-1 to TRBJ2-5; D possibly corresponds to TRBD2 (6 bases). From germline, CDR1 is DFQATT and CDR2 SNEGSKA (reference sequence). This CDR3 is built from 10 residues. Trimming stripped 7 bases from V and 9 bases from J, with 12 bases between. The CDR3 DNA sequence: TGCAGTGGGGGGGATAGTGCCCAGTACTTC. Its translation is CSGGDSAQYF.

The chain has TRBV19 and TRBJ2-3; tentatively, D is TRBD2 (6 bases). Trimming took off 3 bases at V and 2 bases at J, with 9 bases between the two ends. The CDR3 totals 14 residues. CDR1 is LNHDA and CDR2 is SQIVND in the germline V gene (reference sequence). The CDR3 nucleotides are TGTGCCAGTAGTATTCGACTAGACACAGATACGCAGTATTTT. It translates to CASSIRLDTDTQYF. The complete variable domain, with remaining parts taken from reference TRBV19 and TRBJ2-3, reads DGGITQSPKYLFRKEGQNVTLSCEQNLNHDAMYWYRQDPGQGLRLIYYSQIVNDFQKGDIAEGYSVSREKKESFPLTVTSAQKNPTAFYLCASSIRLDTDTQYFGPGTRLTVL.

J is TRBJ2-3 and V is TRBV4-2, with 13 bases fitting TRBD2. The CDR3 consists of 14 residues. V lost 6 bases to trimming and J lost 4 bases; unmatched junction nucleotides: 1. Germline lookup yields CDR1 LGHNA and CDR2 YNFKEQ. CDR3 nucleotides: TGTGCCAGCAGGGGACTAGCGGGGTCAGATACGCAGTATTTT. This codes for CASRGLAGSDTQYF.

This sequence joins TRBV19 and TRBJ1-2; no reliable D call. Germline V gene sequence: CDR1 LNHDA, CDR2 SQIVND (reference sequence). V was pared by 3 bases and J by 3 bases, with 5 bases between. CDR3 length: 12 residues. The DNA of the CDR3 is TGTGCCAGTAGTATCGCAGACTATGGCTACACCTTC. This codes for CASSIADYGYTF. The variable domain in full, completed from reference TRBV19 and TRBJ1-2, reads DGGITQSPKYLFRKEGQNVTLSCEQNLNHDAMYWYRQDPGQGLRLIYYSQIVNDFQKGDIAEGYSVSREKKESFPLTVTSAQKNPTAFYLCASSIADYGYTFGSGTRLTVV.

This clone was found once. The rearrangement joins TRBV6-5 to TRBJ2-3; D is ambiguous. V lost 3 bases and J lost 1, with 14 bases in between. Germline V lookup: CDR1 MNHEY, CDR2 SVGAGI. This CDR3 comprises 16 residues. The CDR3: CASSYAATIGTDTQYF. In nucleotides, the CDR3 is TGTGCCAGCAGTTATGCGGCCACAATTGGCACAGATACGCAGTATTTT.

This sequence joins TRBV7-2 and TRBJ2-7, with 10 bases matching TRBD2. CDR1 and CDR2 from the germline V gene are SGHTA and FQGNSA. CDR3 length equals 16 residues. The trim removed 5 bases at V and 6 bases at J, leaving 13 bases unmatched. The CDR3 sequence: CASSPTGASGRVEQYF. The CDR3 bases are TGTGCCAGCAGCCCGACCGGGGCAAGCGGGAGGGTCGAGCAGTACTTC.